This T cell receptor (beta chain) comes out of a study of regulatory T cells in long-lasting Graves disease. About the study: Persistence in Graves' disease required over 5 years of antithyroid drugs plus positive TSH receptor antibodies. Study-level points and caveats: Exclusively peripheral blood, rather than thyroid tissue, was studied. Newly diagnosed disease favored TRBV20-1 and TRBJ2-1 over persistent disease.

Germline loops: CDR1 MNHNS, CDR2 SASEGT. The V and J ends lost 6 bases and 7 bases respectively, with 9 bases between them. This CDR3 has 11 amino acids. On this clonotype itself: As yet, its antigen is unknown. The CDR3 end shows no conserved phenylalanine or tryptophan, and so a read error is likely.

As to time point: persistent/refractory GD, antithyroid drugs over 5 years with positive TRAb. Following extraction of RNA from PBMCs, that RNA was used to make the TCR library. Construction of the TCR beta libraries employed iRepertoire HTBI primers in conjunction with Arm-PCR of CDR3 regions. Via MiXCR, TCRdb re-called the multiplex PCR reads, giving one row per CDR3 protein. The sample yields almost 350,000 distinct CDR3 sequences, around 20% seen once. This TCR was sampled from a female donor with Graves disease. This chain uses TRBV6-1 with TRBJ1-2; no definite D call. The sample in question was peripheral blood mononuclear cells (PBMCs), obtained when the disease was refractory, from a patient treated with antithyroid drugs. The CDR3 spells CASSGGFGYTS. CDR3 DNA sequence: TGTGCCAGCAGCGGAGGATTTGGCTACACCTCC.